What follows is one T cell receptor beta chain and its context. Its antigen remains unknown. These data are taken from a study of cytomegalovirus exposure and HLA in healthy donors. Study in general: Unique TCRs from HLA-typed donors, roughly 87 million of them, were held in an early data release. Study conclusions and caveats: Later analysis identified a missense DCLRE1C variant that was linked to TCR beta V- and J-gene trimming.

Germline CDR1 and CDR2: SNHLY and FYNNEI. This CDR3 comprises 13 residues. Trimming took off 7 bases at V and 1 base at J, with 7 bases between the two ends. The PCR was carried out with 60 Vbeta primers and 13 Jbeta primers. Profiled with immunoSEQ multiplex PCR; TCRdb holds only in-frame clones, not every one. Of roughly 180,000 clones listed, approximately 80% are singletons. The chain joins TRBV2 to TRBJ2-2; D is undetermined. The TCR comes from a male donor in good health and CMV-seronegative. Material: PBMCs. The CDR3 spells CASTNRNTGELFF. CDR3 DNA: TGTGCCAGCACGAATAGGAACACCGGGGAGCTGTTTTTT.